The 14 T cell receptor beta chains listed next were all sequenced from one sample in a study of blood T cells in healthy people across ages (dated by TCRdb to between 2015 and 2017). The library was prepared using 5' RACE. Instrument used: Illumina HiSeq 2500. A second PCR of about 6 to 11 cycles was run with a J-beta primer mix and a sample-barcoded 5' primer. Using fastp at Q25 and MiXCR, TCRdb reprocessed the public reads and kept productive beta chains. Records with the same CDR3 protein are collapsed into one entry carrying the most frequent genes and DNA. The table for this sample lists roughly 1.4 million distinct CDR3 sequences; almost 60% of them were counted only once. The ten largest account for 6.7% of the sample. Sequencing used blood. The receptors originated from a young man in good health.

The chain joins TRBV4-1 to TRBJ1-4; no clear D gene. The germline V gene encodes CDR1 MGHRA and CDR2 YSYEKL. The CDR3 extends over 14 amino acids. Trimming left V 5 bases short and J 8 bases short, with 15 bases between. This CDR3 reads CASSTPGSREKLFF. The CDR3 region has the DNA TGCGCCAGCAGCACTCCGGGATCTAGAGAAAAACTGTTTTTT.

The chain employs TRBV7-9 and TRBJ2-6, with D uncertain. Germline loops: CDR1 SEHNR, CDR2 FQNEAQ (reference sequence). Between the trimmed V and J ends, which lost 6 bases and 10 bases, there was a span of 7 bases. The CDR3 consists of 11 residues. In DNA, the CDR3 is TGTGCCAGCAGTCCAAAGAACGTCCTGACTTTC. Its protein product is CASSPKNVLTF.

V and J are TRBV11-2 and TRBJ2-1; 9 nucleotides match TRBD1. The V gene end was trimmed by 4 bases and the J gene end by 4 bases; junction bases not matched to a gene: 11. In germline, CDR1 is SGHAT, CDR2 FQNNGV. CDR3 length: 17 amino acids. The CDR3 sequence: CASSSIKQGARYNEQFF. The CDR3 nucleotides read TGTGCCAGCAGCTCGATCAAACAGGGGGCGAGGTACAATGAGCAGTTCTTC.

The genes are TRBV7-2 and TRBJ1-1, with no clear D. Trimming removed 1 base from V and 0 bases from J, with 9 bases in between. Germline V gene data show CDR1 as SGHTA and CDR2 as FQGNSA. This CDR3 has 15 amino acids. As DNA, the CDR3 is TGTGCCAGCAGCTTAGTCTTGGGCATGAACACTGAAGCTTTCTTT. Translation gives CASSLVLGMNTEAFF. Together with reference TRBV7-2 and TRBJ1-1, the CDR3 gives the full variable domain: GAGVSQSPSNKVTEKGKDVELRCDPISGHTALYWYRQSLGQGLEFLIYFQGNSAPDKSGLPSDRFSAERTGGSVSTLTIQRTQQEDSAVYLCASSLVLGMNTEAFFGQGTRLTVV.

The chain uses TRBV6-6 and TRBJ2-3; TRBD2 matches at 14 bases. The length of the CDR3 is 17 residues. The J segment lost 0 bases and the V segment lost 6 bases, leaving 5 bases of the junction unmatched. The germline V gene encodes CDR1 MNHNY and CDR2 SVGAGI (reference sequence). CDR3 region: CASRGTSGSSSTDTQYF. Here the CDR3 DNA reads TGTGCCAGCAGAGGGACTAGCGGGAGCTCTAGCACAGATACGCAGTATTTT.

The rearrangement uses TRBV12-3 or TRBV12-4 and TRBJ2-5, with a tentative D call TRBD2 (6 bases). The CDR3 is made up of 14 amino acids. Trimming pared 4 bases from V and 4 bases from J, leaving 13 bases between. The CDR3 DNA reads as TGTGCCAGCAGTTCCTCGCGGGGTGGAGAGACCCAGTACTTC. This translates into CASSSSRGGETQYF.

J is TRBJ1-5 and V is TRBV29-1; D possibly corresponds to TRBD1 (5 bases). Germline loops: CDR1 SQVTM, CDR2 ANQGSEA. V lost 6 bases, J lost 0 bases, and 12 bases lay in between. The CDR3 loop spans 14 amino acids. The CDR3 is CSVLDTYSNQPQHF. The DNA of the CDR3 is TGCAGCGTCCTGGACACATATAGCAATCAGCCCCAGCATTTT.

The V gene is TRBV6-2 or TRBV6-3, the J gene TRBJ2-7, with a weak D call TRBD1 (6 bases). Trimming took 6 bases from V and 0 from J, leaving 15 bases between them. Germline lookup yields CDR1 MNHEY and CDR2 SVGEGT. CDR3 length: 15 residues. The CDR3 nucleotides read TGTGCCAGCAGCATACCCAGGGGCACCTCCTACGAGCAGTACTTC. Protein sequence: CASSIPRGTSYEQYF.

The J gene is TRBJ2-6, the V gene TRBV6-6; D remains ambiguous. This CDR3 has 13 residues. V gave up 7 bases and J gave up 0 bases, with 4 bases separating them. In germline, CDR1 is MNHNY, CDR2 SVGAGI (reference sequence). As DNA, the CDR3 is TGTGCCAGCATTGTCTCTGGGGCCAACGTCCTGACTTTC. Translation gives CASIVSGANVLTF.

The chain is built from TRBV30 and TRBJ2-4; 8 nucleotides match TRBD1. The DNA end lines up better with TRBJ2-7; the J call may be wrong. The CDR3 has 13 amino acids. Germline lookup yields CDR1 GTSNPN and CDR2 SVGIG (reference sequence). The CDR3 DNA reads TGTGCCGCGGAAGACAGGGGTAACTACGAGCAGTACTTC. Its translation is CAAEDRGNYEQYF.

This clonotype was found once. This chain joins TRBV6-6 and TRBJ2-3; 7 positions agree with TRBD1. CDR1 MNHNY and CDR2 SVGAGI come from the germline V gene (reference sequence). This CDR3 has 12 amino acids. Germline trimming cut 2 bases from V and 13 bases from J; bases unmatched to any gene: 6. CDR3 coding DNA: TGTGCCAGCAGTTACGCACAGGGGACGGAGTATTTT. This gives the protein CASSYAQGTEYF.

This rearrangement joins TRBV20-1 to TRBJ2-1; D is ambiguous. CDR1 is DFQATT and CDR2 is SNEGSKA in the germline V gene (reference sequence). The CDR3 contains 13 residues. Trimming pared 7 bases from V and 4 bases from J, leaving 14 bases between. The CDR3 sequence: CSGGYRIYNEQFF. DNA of the CDR3: TGCAGTGGGGGATACCGGATTTACAATGAGCAGTTCTTC.

J is TRBJ2-1 and V is TRBV11-3, with D perhaps being TRBD1 or TRBD2 (5 bases each). Trimming pared 1 base from V and 3 bases from J, leaving 13 bases between. This CDR3 has 16 residues. The germline V gene has CDR1 SGHNT and CDR2 YENEEA. CDR3 sequence reads: CASSLVGDPDYNEQFF. DNA of the CDR3: TGTGCCAGCAGCTTAGTAGGGGACCCTGACTACAATGAGCAGTTCTTC.

This clonotype appeared once. The genes are TRBV18 and TRBJ1-4; D ambiguous. Germline V gives CDR1 KGHSH, CDR2 LQKENI. This CDR3 contains 13 residues. Trimming stripped 2 bases from V and 7 bases from J, with 8 bases between. For the CDR3, the DNA is TGTGCCAGCTCACCATTCGGAAGTGAAAAACTGTTTTTT. Translated, it gives CASSPFGSEKLFF.